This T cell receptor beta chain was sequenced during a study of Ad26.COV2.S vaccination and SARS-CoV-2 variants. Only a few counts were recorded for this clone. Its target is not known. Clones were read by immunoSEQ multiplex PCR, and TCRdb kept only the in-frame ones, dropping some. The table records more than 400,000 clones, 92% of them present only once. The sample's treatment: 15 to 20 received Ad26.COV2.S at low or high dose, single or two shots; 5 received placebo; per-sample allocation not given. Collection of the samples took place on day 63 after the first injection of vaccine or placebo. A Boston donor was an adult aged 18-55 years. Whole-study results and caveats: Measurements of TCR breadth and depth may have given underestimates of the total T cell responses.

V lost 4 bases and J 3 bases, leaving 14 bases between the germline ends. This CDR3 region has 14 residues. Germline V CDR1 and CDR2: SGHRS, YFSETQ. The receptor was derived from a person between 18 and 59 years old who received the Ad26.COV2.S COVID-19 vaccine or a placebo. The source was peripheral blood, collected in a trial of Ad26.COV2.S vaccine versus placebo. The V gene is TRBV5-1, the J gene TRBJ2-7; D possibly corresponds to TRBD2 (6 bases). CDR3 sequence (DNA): TGCGCCAGCAGCGTAGGAGGGAGAAACTACGAGCAGTACTTC. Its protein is CASSVGGRNYEQYF. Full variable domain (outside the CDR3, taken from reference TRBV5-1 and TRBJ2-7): KAGVTQTPRYLIKTRGQQVTLSCSPISGHRSVSWYQQTPGQGLQFLFEYFSETQRNKGNFPGRFSGRQFSNSRSEMNVSTLELGDSALYLCASSVGGRNYEQYFGPGTRLTVT.